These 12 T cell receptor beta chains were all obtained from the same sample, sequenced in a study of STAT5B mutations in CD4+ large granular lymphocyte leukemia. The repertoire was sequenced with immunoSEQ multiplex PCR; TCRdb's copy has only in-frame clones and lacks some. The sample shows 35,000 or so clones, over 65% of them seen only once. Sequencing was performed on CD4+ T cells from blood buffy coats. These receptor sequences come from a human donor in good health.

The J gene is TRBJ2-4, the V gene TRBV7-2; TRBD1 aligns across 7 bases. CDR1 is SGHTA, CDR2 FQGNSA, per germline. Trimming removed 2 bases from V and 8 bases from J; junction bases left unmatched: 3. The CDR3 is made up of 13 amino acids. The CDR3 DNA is TGTGCCAGCAGCTTATCCCAGGGGGACATTCAGTACTTC. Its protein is CASSLSQGDIQYF.

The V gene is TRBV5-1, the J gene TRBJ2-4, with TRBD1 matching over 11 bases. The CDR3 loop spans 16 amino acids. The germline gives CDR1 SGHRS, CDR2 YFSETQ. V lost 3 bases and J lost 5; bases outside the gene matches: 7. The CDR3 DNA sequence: TGCGCCAGCAGCTCCTCCGGGACAGGGGGACAAAACATTCAGTACTTC. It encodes CASSSSGTGGQNIQYF.

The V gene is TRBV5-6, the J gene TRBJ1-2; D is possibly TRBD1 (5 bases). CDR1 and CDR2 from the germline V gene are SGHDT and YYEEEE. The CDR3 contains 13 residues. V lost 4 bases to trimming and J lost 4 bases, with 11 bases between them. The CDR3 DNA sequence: TGTGCCAGCAGCCCCCCCAGGGTCTATGGCTACACCTTC. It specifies CASSPPRVYGYTF. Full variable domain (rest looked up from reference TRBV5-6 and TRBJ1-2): DAGVTQSPTHLIKTRGQQVTLRCSPKSGHDTVSWYQQALGQGPQFIFQYYEEEERQRGNFPDRFSGHQFPNYSSELNVNALLLGDSALYLCASSPPRVYGYTFGSGTRLTVV.

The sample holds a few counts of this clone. CDR3 loop: CAWSPSTGKAFF. CDR3 coding DNA: TGTGCCTGGAGTCCCTCGACAGGGAAGGCTTTCTTT. The V call is TRBV30, the J call TRBJ1-1, with 7 bases fitting TRBD1. V trimming: 2 bases; J trimming: 11 bases; junction bases outside the gene matches: 8. CDR1 and CDR2 from the germline V gene are GTSNPN and SVGIG (reference sequence). The CDR3 has 12 amino acids.

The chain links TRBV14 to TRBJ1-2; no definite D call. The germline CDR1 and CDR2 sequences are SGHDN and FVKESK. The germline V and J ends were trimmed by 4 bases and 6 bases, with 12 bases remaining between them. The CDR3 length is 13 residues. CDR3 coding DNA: TGTGCCAGCAGCCGAATGATAATCGATGGCTACACCTTC. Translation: CASSRMIIDGYTF.

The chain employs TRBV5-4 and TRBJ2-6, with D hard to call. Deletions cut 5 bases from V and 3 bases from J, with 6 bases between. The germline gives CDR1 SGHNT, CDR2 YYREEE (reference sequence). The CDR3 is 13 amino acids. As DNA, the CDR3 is TGTGCCAGCAGGTTAGGTGGGGCCAACGTCCTGACTTTC. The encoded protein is CASRLGGANVLTF. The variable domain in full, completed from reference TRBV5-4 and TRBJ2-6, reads ETGVTQSPTHLIKTRGQQVTLRCSSQSGHNTVSWYQQALGQGPQFIFQYYREEENGRGNFPPRFSGLQFPNYSSELNVNALELDDSALYLCASRLGGANVLTFGAGSRLTVL.

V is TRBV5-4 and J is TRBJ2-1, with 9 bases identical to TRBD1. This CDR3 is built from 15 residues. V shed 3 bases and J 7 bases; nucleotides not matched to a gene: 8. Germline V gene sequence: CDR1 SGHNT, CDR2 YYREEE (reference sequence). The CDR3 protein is CASSSERGQGNEQFF. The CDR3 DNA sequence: TGTGCCAGCAGCTCCGAGAGGGGACAGGGTAATGAGCAGTTCTTC. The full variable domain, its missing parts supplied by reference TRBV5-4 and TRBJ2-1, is ETGVTQSPTHLIKTRGQQVTLRCSSQSGHNTVSWYQQALGQGPQFIFQYYREEENGRGNFPPRFSGLQFPNYSSELNVNALELDDSALYLCASSSERGQGNEQFFGPGTRLTVL.

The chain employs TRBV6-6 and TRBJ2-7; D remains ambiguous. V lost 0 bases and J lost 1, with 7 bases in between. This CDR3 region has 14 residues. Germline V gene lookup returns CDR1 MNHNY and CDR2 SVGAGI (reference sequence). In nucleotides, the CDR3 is TGTGCCAGCAGTTACTCTCAGAGTTCCTACGAGCAGTACTTC. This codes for CASSYSQSSYEQYF.

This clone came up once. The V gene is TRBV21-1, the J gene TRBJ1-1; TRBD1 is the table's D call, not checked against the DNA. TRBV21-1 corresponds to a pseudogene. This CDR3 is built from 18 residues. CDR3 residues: CASSSGGQGSTMNTEAFF. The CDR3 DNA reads TGTGCCAGCAGCAGCGGGGGACAGGGGAGCACTATGAACACTGAAGCTTTCTTT.

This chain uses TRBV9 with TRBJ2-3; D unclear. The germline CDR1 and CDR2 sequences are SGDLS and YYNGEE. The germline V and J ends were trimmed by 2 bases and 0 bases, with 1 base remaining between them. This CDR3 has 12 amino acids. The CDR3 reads CASSVSTDTQYF. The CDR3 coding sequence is TGTGCCAGCAGCGTTAGCACAGATACGCAGTATTTT.

The chain's CDR3 is CASSSNFRDRKLFF. CDR3 nucleotides: TGTGCCAGCAGCTCAAACTTCCGGGACAGGAAGTTGTTCTTC. The chain joins TRBV5-4 to TRBJ2-1, with 8 bases lining up with TRBD1. Germline CDR1 is SGHNT and CDR2 is YYREEE (reference sequence). This CDR3 comprises 14 residues. Trimming cost V 3 bases and J 15 bases; bases outside gene matches: 14.

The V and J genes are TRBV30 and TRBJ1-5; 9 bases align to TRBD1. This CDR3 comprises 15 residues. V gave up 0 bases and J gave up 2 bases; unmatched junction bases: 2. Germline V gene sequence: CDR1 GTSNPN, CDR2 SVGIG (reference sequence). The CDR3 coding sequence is TGTGCCTGGAGTGTACAGGGGGCCGGCAATCAGCCCCAGCATTTT. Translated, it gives CAWSVQGAGNQPQHF.